Listed below are T cell receptor beta chains from one sample, sequenced in a study of blood T cell repertoires in COVID-19. TCRdb keeps only in-frame clones here, not all; method: immunoSEQ multiplex PCR. The sample records some 400,000 clones, around 87% being singletons. The sample consisted of peripheral blood. These receptors all stem from a woman aged 60 to 75 with COVID-19, enrolled during active disease. The CDR3 runs from the conserved cysteine through the conserved F or W. The order of the fields is clone size, J gene, D gene, CDR3 length, V gene, CDR3 protein, CDR3 DNA. The D gene is left open where the match is weak. Clone size is stated in some rows and not others, as once, few, many or a class when expanded.

size: NA; J: TRBJ1-1; D: NA; length: 15; V: TRBV18; CDR3: CASSPPGGLNTEAFF; DNA: TGTGCCAGCTCACCACCGGGAGGCTTGAACACTGAAGCTTTCTTT
size: NA; J: TRBJ1-1; D: NA; length: 14; V: TRBV29-1; CDR3: CSVVLRGTNTEAFF; DNA: TGCAGCGTTGTCTTAAGGGGGACGAACACTGAAGCTTTCTTT
size: NA; J: TRBJ2-5; D: NA; length: 13; V: TRBV18; CDR3: CASSPGVKETQYF; DNA: TGTGCCAGCTCCCCCGGGGTGAAAGAGACCCAGTACTTC
size: NA; J: TRBJ1-6; D: NA; length: 15; V: TRBV4-1; CDR3: CASSQDLSSDGPLHF; DNA: TGCGCCAGCAGCCAAGATTTAAGCAGCGATGGGCCCCTCCACTTT
size: NA; J: TRBJ1-6; D: NA; length: 15; V: TRBV4-1; CDR3: CASSQDGRGFSPLHF; DNA: TGCGCCAGCAGCCAAGATGGCAGGGGCTTTTCACCCCTCCACTTT
size: NA; J: TRBJ1-1; D: TRBD1; length: 18; V: TRBV19; CDR3: CASSPRRGQSPGGTEAFF; DNA: TGTGCCAGTAGCCCCCGGAGGGGACAGTCGCCAGGAGGGACTGAAGCTTTCTTT
size: NA; J: TRBJ2-3; D: TRBD1; length: 16; V: TRBV2; CDR3: CASSEPGQAYTDTQYF; DNA: TGTGCCAGCAGTGAACCGGGACAGGCCTACACAGATACGCAGTATTTT
size: NA; J: TRBJ1-5; D: TRBD1; length: 18; V: TRBV5-6; CDR3: CASSRGQGAVGSNQPQHF; DNA: TGTGCCAGCAGTCGTGGACAGGGGGCCGTGGGTAGCAATCAGCCCCAGCATTTT
size: NA; J: TRBJ2-1; D: NA; length: 16; V: TRBV24-1; CDR3: CATSDRLASSYNEQFF; DNA: TGTGCCACCAGTGACCGTCTAGCGAGCTCCTACAATGAGCAGTTCTTC
size: NA; J: TRBJ2-5; D: TRBD2; length: 15; V: TRBV28; CDR3: CASSPIAGAWETQYF; DNA: TGTGCCAGCAGCCCGATAGCGGGGGCGTGGGAGACCCAGTACTTC
size: few; J: TRBJ2-3; D: NA; length: 14; V: TRBV2; CDR3: CASSWGTGSDTQYF; DNA: TGTGCCAGCAGTTGGGGAACAGGATCAGATACGCAGTATTTT
size: NA; J: TRBJ1-4; D: TRBD1; length: 14; V: TRBV6-5; CDR3: CASSHLGDRGFPVF; DNA: TGTGCCAGCAGTCACCTCGGGGACAGGGGGTTTCCTGTTTTT
size: NA; J: TRBJ1-1; D: NA; length: 15; V: TRBV5-1; CDR3: CASSLDRRNPTEAFF; DNA: TGCGCCAGCAGCTTAGACAGGCGAAATCCCACTGAAGCTTTCTTT
size: NA; J: TRBJ2-3; D: TRBD2; length: 15; V: TRBV7-2; CDR3: CASSQGVLAGPTQYF; DNA: TGTGCCAGCAGCCAGGGTGTGCTAGCGGGACCCACGCAGTATTTT
size: NA; J: TRBJ2-7; D: NA; length: 14; V: TRBV6-5; CDR3: CASSVGAGAYEQYF; DNA: TGTGCCAGCTCTGTGGGGGCGGGTGCCTACGAGCAGTACTTC
size: NA; J: TRBJ2-1; D: NA; length: 15; V: TRBV10-2; CDR3: CASSEGANRYNEQFF; DNA: TGCGCCAGCAGTGAAGGGGCAAACCGCTACAATGAGCAGTTCTTC
size: once; J: TRBJ1-5; D: TRBD1; length: 15; V: TRBV7-8; CDR3: CASSRTGERAQPQHF; DNA: TGTGCCAGCAGCCGCACAGGGGAAAGGGCTCAGCCCCAGCATTTT
size: NA; J: TRBJ2-7; D: TRBD2; length: 14; V: TRBV5-1; CDR3: CASSRERGSYEQYF; DNA: TGCGCCAGCAGCCGGGAGCGGGGGAGCTACGAGCAGTACTTC